One sample yielded the 25 T cell receptor beta chains listed below, sequenced in a study of patients and donors after allogeneic stem cell transplantation. TCRdb recomputed calls from the RT-PCR reads with MiXCR, one row per CDR3 protein. The sample lists some 92,000 distinct CDR3 sequences, around 48% occurring once. Material: blood, either unsorted or a sorted T cell fraction (not recorded which). The receptors stem from a human donor who was either an allogeneic HSCT recipient or a stem cell or donor lymphocyte infusion donor (not recorded which). It is not recorded whose cells these are; they may come from a transplant donor.

A few counts support this clonotype. The chain is built from TRBV4-3 and TRBJ1-1, with unresolved D. Trimming removed 3 bases at V and 3 bases at J, with 14 bases between. This CDR3 comprises 15 residues. Germline CDR1 is LGHNA and CDR2 is YSLEER. The CDR3 region is CASSQRSGRDTEAFF. For the CDR3, the DNA is TGCGCCAGCAGCCAGCGCTCCGGGAGGGACACTGAAGCTTTCTTT.

The chain combines TRBV29-1 with TRBJ1-2; the D gene is possibly TRBD1 (6 bases). Germline V lookup: CDR1 SQVTM, CDR2 ANQGSEA. Trimming removed 7 bases from V and 5 bases from J, with 17 bases in between. The CDR3 totals 13 residues. CDR3 loop: CSAGGELGYGYTF. CDR3 coding DNA: TGCAGCGCTGGGGGCGAATTAGGGTATGGCTACACCTTC.

This chain uses TRBV29-1 with TRBJ1-2; D call uncertain. Trimming shortened V by 3 bases and J by 2 bases, and 10 bases separated the two germline ends. CDR1 is SQVTM and CDR2 is ANQGSEA in the germline V gene. The CDR3 runs to 13 residues. CDR3 sequence (DNA): TGCAGCGTTGATACCGGGGAGAACTATGGCTACACCTTC. Protein: CSVDTGENYGYTF.

V usage is TRBV12-3 or TRBV12-4 and J usage is TRBJ1-2; D gene uncertain. The CDR3 is 13 residues long. The V and J ends lost 2 bases and 2 bases respectively, with 6 bases between them. The DNA for the CDR3 is TGTGCCAGCAGTTTACAAGAGAACTATGGCTACACCTTC. Translation gives CASSLQENYGYTF.

The sample holds a few counts of this clonotype. The chain joins TRBV4-3 to TRBJ1-3; D not certain. V lost 0 bases and J lost 3, with 9 bases in between. Germline V gene sequence: CDR1 LGHNA, CDR2 YSLEER. CDR3 length equals 15 residues. The chain's CDR3 is CASSQDPGIGNTIYF. The CDR3 nucleotides are TGCGCCAGCAGCCAAGATCCGGGGATTGGAAACACCATATATTTT.

This clonotype was observed a handful of times. The V and J genes are TRBV28 and TRBJ1-2, with D possibly being TRBD1 (5 bases). This CDR3 has 12 residues. The germline CDR1 and CDR2 sequences are MDHEN and SYDVKM. V lost 2 bases and J lost 6, with 7 bases in between. CDR3 bases: TGTGCCAGCAGTTTAAAGGGGAATGGCTACACCTTC. This translates into CASSLKGNGYTF.

V gene TRBV9 combines with J gene TRBJ2-2, with 7 nucleotides matching TRBD2. The length of the CDR3 is 16 residues. The germline CDR1 and CDR2 sequences are SGDLS and YYNGEE. V trimming: 3 bases; J trimming: 0 bases; junction bases outside the gene matches: 5. The CDR3 DNA sequence: TGTGCCAGCAGCGGACCGAGCGGGGCGAACACCGGGGAGCTGTTTTTT. As protein: CASSGPSGANTGELFF.

The chain couples TRBV2 to TRBJ1-5; D is undetermined. Looked up from germline, CDR1 is SNHLY and CDR2 is FYNNEI. The ends were cut back, 1 base at V and 7 bases at J, with 8 bases in the middle. This CDR3 has 13 residues. The CDR3 DNA sequence: TGTGCCAGCAGTGAAGGGAGACCACAGCCCCAGCATTTT. Translation: CASSEGRPQPQHF.

This clonotype was observed a handful of times. The chain links TRBV2 to TRBJ1-5, with unresolved D. V was shortened by 1 base and J by 4 bases, with 5 bases between the two germline ends. This CDR3 has 13 residues. The V gene's germline CDR1 is SNHLY and CDR2 FYNNEI. The CDR3 DNA is TGTGCCAGCAGTGAAGACGGGAATCAGCCCCAGCATTTT. Its translation: CASSEDGNQPQHF.

The chain is built from TRBV4-2 and TRBJ1-1; 12 bases are shared with TRBD1. The V gene end was trimmed by 3 bases and the J gene end by 6 bases; junction bases not matched to a gene: 2. There are 14 residues in the CDR3. Germline CDR1 LGHNA, CDR2 YNFKEQ. The CDR3 sequence is CASSQGQGASEAFF. CDR3 DNA: TGTGCCAGCAGCCAGGGACAGGGGGCTTCTGAAGCTTTCTTT.

This clonotype was counted between two and nine times. The chain joins TRBV6-6 to TRBJ1-1; tentative D call: TRBD1 (6 bases). In germline, CDR1 is MNHNY, CDR2 SVGAGI (reference sequence). The CDR3 is 14 residues long. V lost 7 bases to trimming and J lost 6 bases, with 18 bases between them. CDR3 DNA sequence: TGTGCCAGCACCACAGGAGGGGGGAAACCTGAAGCTTTCTTT. It codes for CASTTGGGKPEAFF.

This clonotype was detected only a few times. The gene calls are TRBV7-3 and TRBJ1-4, with D unresolved. This CDR3 region has 12 residues. Germline V gene lookup returns CDR1 SGHTA and CDR2 FQGTGA. Trimming took 4 bases from V and 10 from J, leaving 10 bases between them. CDR3 in DNA: TGTGCCAGCAGCTCTGAGGGCGGAAAACTGTTTTTT. Protein product: CASSSEGGKLFF.

The chain is built from TRBV7-9 and TRBJ1-1; possible D gene TRBD1, 5 bases. The CDR3 contains 15 residues. Germline V gene data show CDR1 as SEHNR and CDR2 as FQNEAQ (reference sequence). The V end was cut by 5 bases, the J end by 3 bases, with 16 bases between. The CDR3 loop reads CASSQKNRRYTEAFF. CDR3 nucleotides: TGTGCCAGCAGCCAAAAGAACAGGAGATACACTGAAGCTTTCTTT.

As for this clonotype: At one end the junction does not follow the germline gene, possibly because of a read error. V and J are TRBV7-9 and TRBJ1-5; TRBD1 might be the D (6 bases). The germline V gene has CDR1 SEHNR and CDR2 FQNEAQ (reference sequence). CDR3 size: 14 residues. The CDR3 DNA reads TGTGCCAGCAGCTTGGGGGGGCCCAATCAGCACCAGCATTTT. Amino acids: CASSLGGPNQHQHF.

The V and J genes are TRBV3-1 and TRBJ2-3, with D tentatively TRBD2 (6 bases). CDR3 length: 15 residues. V lost 5 bases, J lost 5 bases, and 17 bases lay in between. CDR1 is LGHDT, CDR2 YNNKEL, per germline (reference sequence). The CDR3 nucleotides are TGTGCCAGCAGCACCTTGGGGGGATATGGAGATACGCAGTATTTT. Protein sequence: CASSTLGGYGDTQYF.

Sample share makes this clonotype large. The genes are TRBV2 and TRBJ1-4; unclear D gene. With 6 bases removed from V and 7 bases from J, the gap between germline ends came to 15 bases. Germline CDR1 and CDR2: SNHLY and FYNNEI. The CDR3 runs to 14 residues. In DNA, the CDR3 is TGTGCCAGCAGAGACTCTGGGAGCGGTGAAAAACTGTTTTTT. It codes for CASRDSGSGEKLFF.

The chain couples TRBV3-1 to TRBJ1-2; D is ambiguous. The CDR3 contains 14 residues. The germline CDR1 and CDR2 sequences are LGHDT and YNNKEL (reference sequence). V dropped 1 base and J dropped 8 bases, with 14 bases sitting between them. The CDR3 DNA reads TGTGCCAGCAGCCAAGCCATAAAAGCCGGGGGCTACACCTTC. This encodes CASSQAIKAGGYTF.

The chain links TRBV5-1 to TRBJ1-2; 10 bases fit TRBD1. V was pared by 3 bases and J by 6 bases, with 5 bases of the junction left unmatched. The CDR3 is 14 amino acids. Germline V gene data show CDR1 as SGHRS and CDR2 as YFSETQ. CDR3: CASSWTGGTNGYTF. CDR3 bases: TGCGCCAGCAGCTGGACAGGGGGTACTAATGGCTACACCTTC. The whole variable domain, filled in from reference TRBV5-1 and TRBJ1-2, reads KAGVTQTPRYLIKTRGQQVTLSCSPISGHRSVSWYQQTPGQGLQFLFEYFSETQRNKGNFPGRFSGRQFSNSRSEMNVSTLELGDSALYLCASSWTGGTNGYTFGSGTRLTVV.

The J gene is TRBJ2-1, the V gene TRBV20-1; the D gene is possibly TRBD2 (5 bases). V shed 3 bases and J shed 5 bases, with 5 bases lying between them. Looked up from germline, CDR1 is DFQATT and CDR2 is SNEGSKA (reference sequence). CDR3 length: 11 residues. The CDR3 nucleotides read TGCAGTGCTAGGACTAACAATGAGCAGTTCTTC. Encoded protein: CSARTNNEQFF.

This clonotype has a handful of counts. The CDR3 bases are TGTGCCAGCATCCTTGGGTCAGGGAACACTGAAGCTTTCTTT. Translated: CASILGSGNTEAFF. J is TRBJ1-1 and V is TRBV2; D unclear. The germline CDR1 and CDR2 sequences are SNHLY and FYNNEI. The CDR3 contains 14 residues. Trimming stripped 7 bases from V and 1 base from J, with 13 bases between.

The chain joins TRBV12-3 or TRBV12-4 to TRBJ1-6; unclear D gene. V was shortened by 5 bases and J by 8 bases, with 4 bases between the two germline ends. The CDR3 has 11 amino acids. CDR3 nucleotides: TGTGCCAGCAGTCGACATTCACCCCTCCACTTT. It encodes CASSRHSPLHF.

The V gene is TRBV7-2, the J gene TRBJ1-2; 9 nucleotides match TRBD1. This CDR3 comprises 15 residues. The ends lost 1 base at V and 2 bases at J; junction bases unmatched: 2. CDR1 SGHTA and CDR2 FQGNSA come from the germline V gene. In DNA form, the CDR3 reads TGTGCCAGCAGCTTAGACAGGGGGCGGAACTATGGCTACACCTTC. Its protein is CASSLDRGRNYGYTF.

V gene TRBV20-1 combines with J gene TRBJ1-5, with 10 bases that match TRBD1. This CDR3 has 16 residues. V was pared by 0 bases and J by 7 bases, with 9 bases of the junction left unmatched. CDR1 and CDR2 (germline): DFQATT, SNEGSKA (reference sequence). CDR3 in amino acids: CSARDYGTGARQPQHF. CDR3 DNA sequence: TGCAGTGCTAGAGATTACGGGACAGGGGCACGGCAGCCCCAGCATTTT.

This chain joins TRBV11-2 and TRBJ2-1; D call uncertain. This CDR3 region has 14 residues. Germline assignment: CDR1 SGHAT and CDR2 FQNNGV. With 3 bases removed from V and 5 bases from J, the gap between germline ends came to 11 bases. Here the CDR3 DNA reads TGTGCCAGCAGCTTGACGTCCCGGCACAATGAGCAGTTCTTC. Protein sequence: CASSLTSRHNEQFF.

The chain has TRBV4-1 and TRBJ2-7; unclear D gene. The CDR3 loop spans 17 amino acids. Germline V CDR1 and CDR2: MGHRA, YSYEKL. Between the trimmed V and J ends, which lost 4 bases and 0 bases, there was a span of 19 bases. The CDR3 nucleotides are TGCGCCAGCAGCCCGCAAGAAAGGGTTCGGAGCTCCTACGAGCAGTACTTC. Translation gives CASSPQERVRSSYEQYF.